A single sample gave rise to the 10 T cell receptor beta chains below, sequenced in a study of shared clonotypes between healthy human individuals. The table came from immunoSEQ multiplex PCR; TCRdb's copy has only in-frame clones and leaves some out. The sample holds about 340,000 clones, more than 60% seen once. The sequencing sample was made of memory CD4+ T cells sorted from blood. Described subset: CD45RA-negative fraction. The receptors come from a man aged 30 to 39 in good health.

The rearrangement links TRBV28 to TRBJ2-5; the D is unclear. The CDR3 is 12 residues long. V was cut by 8 bases and J by 5 bases, with 12 bases left in between. In germline, CDR1 is MDHEN, CDR2 SYDVKM. CDR3 region: CASQLRRETQYF. The CDR3 nucleotides are TGTGCCAGCCAACTCCGCCGCGAGACCCAGTACTTC.

The V gene is TRBV18, the J gene TRBJ2-1, with 10 positions matching TRBD2. The ends lost 3 bases at V and 6 bases at J; junction bases unmatched: 8. This CDR3 contains 16 residues. CDR1 is KGHSH and CDR2 is LQKENI in the germline V gene. CDR3 region: CASSPLSGRGGNEQFF. In nucleotides, the CDR3 is TGTGCCAGCTCACCTCTGAGCGGGAGGGGAGGCAATGAGCAGTTCTTC.

This clone was found once. V is TRBV19 and J is TRBJ2-7, with TRBD2 matching 9 bases. Per germline, CDR1 LNHDA and CDR2 SQIVND (reference sequence). There are 15 residues in the CDR3. After removal of 9 bases from V and 0 bases from J, the junction contained 9 bases not matched to a gene. CDR3 loop: CARLAGVLRSYEQYF. The CDR3 DNA follows: TGTGCCAGACTAGCGGGCGTCCTTCGCTCCTACGAGCAGTACTTC. Full variable domain (rest looked up from reference TRBV19 and TRBJ2-7): DGGITQSPKYLFRKEGQNVTLSCEQNLNHDAMYWYRQDPGQGLRLIYYSQIVNDFQKGDIAEGYSVSREKKESFPLTVTSAQKNPTAFYLCARLAGVLRSYEQYFGPGTRLTVT.

The chain links TRBV5-6 to TRBJ2-7; 13 bases align to TRBD2. The germline V gene has CDR1 SGHDT and CDR2 YYEEEE. There are 18 residues in the CDR3. V was clipped by 3 bases and J by 2 bases; unmatched bases: 11. In DNA form, the CDR3 reads TGTGCCAGCAGCTCTCCTGCGGGGGGACTAGCGGGACCCTACGAGCAGTACTTC. Protein sequence: CASSSPAGGLAGPYEQYF. Looking up the rest from reference TRBV5-6 and TRBJ2-7 gives the full variable domain: DAGVTQSPTHLIKTRGQQVTLRCSPKSGHDTVSWYQQALGQGPQFIFQYYEEEERQRGNFPDRFSGHQFPNYSSELNVNALLLGDSALYLCASSSPAGGLAGPYEQYFGPGTRLTVT.

Of note for this clone: Other nucleotide sequences from this sample produce the same CDR3. CDR3 nucleotides: TGTGCCAGCAGCCTCCTAGCGGGGTCCTACAATGAGCAGTTCTTC. This gives the protein CASSLLAGSYNEQFF. V usage is TRBV6-6 and J usage is TRBJ2-1; 9 bases map to TRBD2. Per germline, CDR1 MNHNY and CDR2 SVGAGI (reference sequence). With 6 bases clipped from V and 1 base from J, the junction kept 4 bases outside the gene matches. The CDR3 length is 15 residues.

The chain is built from TRBV6-5 and TRBJ2-2; the D gene is possibly TRBD1 (5 bases). Germline lookup yields CDR1 MNHEY and CDR2 SVGAGI. Deletions cut 5 bases from V and 0 bases from J, with 7 bases between. The CDR3 sequence is 14 residues long. DNA of the CDR3: TGTGCCAGCAGTCCAGGGACGAACACCGGGGAGCTGTTTTTT. Amino acid sequence: CASSPGTNTGELFF.

The chain has TRBV27 and TRBJ2-1; 7 bases are a match to TRBD2. V shed 2 bases and J 6 bases; nucleotides not matched to a gene: 10. The length of the CDR3 is 16 residues. The V gene's germline CDR1 is MNHEY and CDR2 SMNVEV (reference sequence). The DNA for the CDR3 is TGTGCCAGCAGTTTAGGAAGCGGGAATAGTATCAATGAGCAGTTCTTC. It encodes CASSLGSGNSINEQFF.

The chain carries TRBV5-1 and TRBJ2-1; 15 bases are a match to TRBD2. V was pared by 4 bases and J by 5 bases, with 7 bases of the junction left unmatched. The CDR3 sequence is 17 residues long. CDR1 SGHRS and CDR2 YFSETQ come from the germline V gene. CDR3 residues: CASSQAGLAGGNNEQFF. Written as DNA, the CDR3 is TGCGCCAGCAGCCAGGCAGGACTAGCGGGAGGGAACAATGAGCAGTTCTTC.

This clone was observed a single time. This sequence joins TRBV10-3 and TRBJ1-2; unclear D gene. CDR3 length: 12 residues. V lost 2 bases and J 5 bases, leaving 6 bases between the germline ends. The germline gives CDR1 ENHRY, CDR2 SYGVKD. CDR3 protein: CAISEVGYGYTF. CDR3 coding DNA: TGTGCCATCAGTGAGGTGGGGTATGGCTACACCTTC.

The rearrangement links TRBV2 to TRBJ2-4; 7 nucleotides match TRBD1. V gave up 7 bases and J gave up 0 bases; unmatched junction bases: 6. The germline V gene has CDR1 SNHLY and CDR2 FYNNEI. The CDR3 sequence is 15 residues long. In DNA, the CDR3 is TGTGCCAGCAAAAGACAGGGAATAGCCAAAAACATTCAGTACTTC. Residues: CASKRQGIAKNIQYF.